This T cell receptor beta chain was recovered during a study of pediatric ulcerative colitis. Trimming cost V 5 bases and J 8 bases, with 19 bases left between them. Germline loops: CDR1 MGHRA, CDR2 YSYEKL. CDR3 length equals 15 residues. Assay: immunoSEQ multiplex PCR; the TCRdb copy retains only in-frame clones and omits some. Found here are around 65,000 clones, around four fifths of them singletons; the top ten hold roughly 5.2%. Regarding the study as a whole: This repertoire reflects total lymphocytes rather than subpopulations like regulatory T cells. A couple of patients had blood samples with substantially reduced template counts. Acute severe colitis showed lower rectal diversity from clonal expansions.

For this clone: Antigen unknown.

Sequenced material: blood. This clonotype was obtained from a boy aged 5-17 years with moderate ulcerative colitis. The gene calls are TRBV4-1 and TRBJ2-1, with D perhaps TRBD1 or TRBD2 (5 bases each). The CDR3 reads CASSMSWTQGHEQFF. The CDR3, as DNA: TGCGCCAGCAGCATGAGCTGGACCCAGGGACATGAGCAGTTCTTC.